A selection of T cell receptor beta chains follows, all from one sample in a study of shared clonotypes between healthy human individuals. The protocol was immunoSEQ multiplex PCR, while the TCRdb copy is restricted to in-frame clones and leaves out a portion. The table lists roughly 2,000,000 clones, less than 95% of them singletons. The specimen sequenced was naive CD8+ T cells sorted from blood. Receptors were obtained from a man aged 18 to 35 in good health. The CDR3 runs from the conserved cysteine through the conserved F or W. The D gene is left open where the match is weak. Rows give clone size only sometimes, using once, few, many, or a class for an expanded clone.

>16|-|TRBJ2-2|TRBD2|TRBV25-1
TGTGCCAGCACCCCGGGGGGGTTCGGGGACACCGGGGAGCTGTTTTTT
CASTPGGFGDTGELFF
>15|-|TRBJ2-5|TRBD2|TRBV27
TGTGCCAGCAGCGTAACTAGCGGGGACCAAGAGACCCAGTACTTC
CASSVTSGDQETQYF
>15|-|TRBJ2-2|-|TRBV11-1
TGTGCCAGCAGCTCTACTAGAGGCGGCACCGGGGAGCTGTTTTTT
CASSSTRGGTGELFF
>13|-|TRBJ2-7|TRBD1|TRBV2
TGTGCCACCCAAACCGGGACAGGGTACGAGCAGTACTTC
CATQTGTGYEQYF
>13|-|TRBJ2-7|-|TRBV7-9
TGTGCCAGCAGCTTACAAGAGACCTACGAGCAGTACTTC
CASSLQETYEQYF
>16|-|TRBJ2-1|TRBD2|TRBV12-5
TGTGCTAGTGGTTTGGACCTGGGACTAAGCCCTTTTGAGCAGTTCTTC
CASGLDLGLSPFEQFF
>15|-|TRBJ2-7|TRBD1|TRBV4-3
TGCGCCAGCAGCCAAGGAGGGACAGGGTACTACGAGCAGTACTTC
CASSQGGTGYYEQYF
>12|-|TRBJ2-5|-|TRBV30
TGTGCCTGGAGTGAAGAGGCGGAGACCCAGTACTTC
CAWSEEAETQYF
>14|-|TRBJ2-7|-|TRBV5-1
TGCGCCAGCAGCGTGGATGGGAGAACCTACGAGCAGTACTTC
CASSVDGRTYEQYF
>15|-|TRBJ2-3|-|TRBV7-2
TGTGCCAGCAGCTCCACCGCTTCGTTCACAGATACGCAGTATTTT
CASSSTASFTDTQYF
>16|-|TRBJ1-5|-|TRBV5-8
TGTGCCAGCAGCGGATGGACAGTTTATAGCAATCAGCCCCAGCATTTT
CASSGWTVYSNQPQHF
>14|-|TRBJ1-2|TRBD1|TRBV30
TGTGCCTGGAGTGGGGACAGGGCTGACTATGGCTACACCTTC
CAWSGDRADYGYTF
>12|-|TRBJ2-7|-|TRBV2
TGTGCCAGCAGTTCCGGTTCCTACGAGCAGTACTTC
CASSSGSYEQYF
>14|-|TRBJ2-5|-|TRBV9
TGTGCCAGCAGCGTAGGAGGAACTGGGGAGACCCAGTACTTC
CASSVGGTGETQYF
>15|once|TRBJ2-7|TRBD1|TRBV28
TGTGCCAGCAGTTTTGAGACAGGGGTTTGGTACGAGCAGTACTTC
CASSFETGVWYEQYF
>16|-|TRBJ1-6|-|TRBV9
TGTGCCAGCAGCGTAGAAGGGCGAGGGGATAATTCACCCCTCCACTTT
CASSVEGRGDNSPLHF
>14|-|TRBJ2-3|TRBD2|TRBV2
TGTGCCAGCAGTGAGGAACTAGCGGAAGATACGCAGTATTTT
CASSEELAEDTQYF
>14|few|TRBJ1-6|-|TRBV6-5
TGTGCCAGCAGTTACAAAAATCTCGGCTCACCCCTCCACTTT
CASSYKNLGSPLHF
>16|-|TRBJ2-1|-|TRBV4-3
TGCGCCAGCAGCCAAGAGATCTCAGGGTCCTACAATGAGCAGTTCTTC
CASSQEISGSYNEQFF
>16|-|TRBJ1-4|-|TRBV6-6
TGTGCCAGCAGTTACTCTTGGGAGGGGTTGGATGAAAAACTGTTTTTT
CASSYSWEGLDEKLFF
>15|-|TRBJ2-5|TRBD2|TRBV27
TGTGCCAGCAGTTTAACTAGCGGGCTCCAAGAGACCCAGTACTTC
CASSLTSGLQETQYF
>13|-|TRBJ2-5|TRBD1|TRBV7-9
TGTGCCAGCAGCCTGACAGGGTTGGAGACCCAGTACTTC
CASSLTGLETQYF
>13|-|TRBJ1-4|-|TRBV28
TGTGCCAGCAGCGTCTGGGGCGGGGAAAAACTGTTTTTT
CASSVWGGEKLFF
>16|-|TRBJ2-5|-|TRBV27
TGTGCCAGCAGCCCCTTCCTCGGGACACCTCTCCAGACCCAGTACTTC
CASSPFLGTPLQTQYF
>14|-|TRBJ1-1|TRBD1|TRBV27
TGTGCCAGCAGTTGGACAGGGACGCACACTGAAGCTTTCTTT
CASSWTGTHTEAFF
>14|once|TRBJ1-5|TRBD1|TRBV4-1
TGCGCCAGCAGCCCCCGACAGGGCGGTCAGCCCCAGCATTTT
CASSPRQGGQPQHF
>17|-|TRBJ1-1|TRBD1|TRBV7-2
TGTGCCAGCAGCTCGGGACAGGGGTTCTACATGAACACTGAAGCTTTCTTT
CASSSGQGFYMNTEAFF
>15|-|TRBJ2-3|-|TRBV25-1
TGTGCCAGCAGTGAATATCAGCTAGGCACAGATACGCAGTATTTT
CASSEYQLGTDTQYF
>12|-|TRBJ1-2|-|TRBV21-1
TGTGCCAGCAGCACCCGGACCTCTGGCTACACCTTC
CASSTRTSGYTF